This paragraph covers one T cell receptor beta chain sequence. Trimming removed 1 base from V and 0 bases from J, with 7 bases in between. Per germline, CDR1 SGHRS and CDR2 YFSETQ. The CDR3 length is 14 residues. This entry is derived from a study of T cell responses to AZD1222 COVID-19 vaccine. The repertoire was sequenced with immunoSEQ multiplex PCR; TCRdb's copy has only in-frame clones and lacks some. The sample includes about 120,000 clones, 80% to 95% of them seen just once. The chain couples TRBV5-1 to TRBJ1-1; D is uncertain. Sequencing was performed on peripheral blood, taken 28 days after the second dose of the MenACWY control vaccine. This clonotype originated in an adult who received the MenACWY meningococcal vaccine as a control. CDR3 protein: CASSLNTVNTEAFF. The CDR3 DNA reads as TGCGCCAGCAGCTTGAATACGGTGAACACTGAAGCTTTCTTT. Full variable domain (rest looked up from reference TRBV5-1 and TRBJ1-1): KAGVTQTPRYLIKTRGQQVTLSCSPISGHRSVSWYQQTPGQGLQFLFEYFSETQRNKGNFPGRFSGRQFSNSRSEMNVSTLELGDSALYLCASSLNTVNTEAFFGQGTRLTVV.